This T cell receptor (beta chain) is from a study of blood T cell repertoires in COVID-19. The wider study: The United States, Italy and Spain were the sources of the acute and convalescent COVID-19 samples. The cDNA or gDNA used as material had been derived from T cells, B-cell-depleted T cells, or PBMCs.

In the original workflow: The authors estimated nucleated cell counts from reference gene primer amplification. TCRdb's table, derived via immunoSEQ multiplex PCR, lists solely in-frame clones and lacks some. Clone size and V and J calls were adopted from that table, with D and trimming inferred from the DNA. Among around 200,000 clones, roughly 80% were seen once, and the ten largest hold roughly 10%. Germline CDR1 and CDR2: SGHRS and YFSETQ. Deletions cut 4 bases from V and 0 bases from J, with 13 bases between. The CDR3 is 16 residues long. The specimen was peripheral blood. This rearrangement joins TRBV5-1 to TRBJ1-4; D is possibly TRBD1 (5 bases). The TCR originated in a woman aged 80 or over with acute or convalescent COVID-19. CDR3 DNA: TGCGCCAGCAGCATGAACACAGGCACAACTAATGAAAAACTGTTTTTT. Its translation: CASSMNTGTTNEKLFF.